Sequencing of this T cell receptor (beta chain) was carried out in a study of shared clonotypes between healthy human individuals. Study as a whole: Each donor's CD8 memory used one plate, CD8 naive two, each CD4 subset three.

About this clone: Its antigen is unknown.

The CDR3 extends over 16 amino acids. With V trimmed by 2 bases and J by 4 bases, 7 bases remained unmatched. The germline V gene has CDR1 MNHNS and CDR2 SASEGT. The protocol was immunoSEQ multiplex PCR, while the TCRdb copy is restricted to in-frame clones and leaves out a portion. Among 1.5 million to 2.5 million clones listed, approximately 95% were seen once. Notes on the study in general: The researchers took only blood, and tissue repertoires probably look different. Generation probabilities were higher for clonotypes shared across all four sorted-subset donors than for unshared ones. Compared with memory subsets, naive subsets generally had larger estimated richness.

CD45RO-negative, CCR7-positively selected cells formed the naive CD8 fraction, excluding terminally differentiated effector memory CD45RA+ cells. Sample: naive CD8+ T cells sorted from blood. This TCR derives from a man between 18 and 29 years old in good health. V and J are TRBV6-1 and TRBJ2-2, with TRBD2 matching over 7 bases. The CDR3 region has the DNA TGTGCCAGCAGTGAATTTCGGGGGGTGGGCACCGGGGAGCTGTTTTTT. This codes for CASSEFRGVGTGELFF.